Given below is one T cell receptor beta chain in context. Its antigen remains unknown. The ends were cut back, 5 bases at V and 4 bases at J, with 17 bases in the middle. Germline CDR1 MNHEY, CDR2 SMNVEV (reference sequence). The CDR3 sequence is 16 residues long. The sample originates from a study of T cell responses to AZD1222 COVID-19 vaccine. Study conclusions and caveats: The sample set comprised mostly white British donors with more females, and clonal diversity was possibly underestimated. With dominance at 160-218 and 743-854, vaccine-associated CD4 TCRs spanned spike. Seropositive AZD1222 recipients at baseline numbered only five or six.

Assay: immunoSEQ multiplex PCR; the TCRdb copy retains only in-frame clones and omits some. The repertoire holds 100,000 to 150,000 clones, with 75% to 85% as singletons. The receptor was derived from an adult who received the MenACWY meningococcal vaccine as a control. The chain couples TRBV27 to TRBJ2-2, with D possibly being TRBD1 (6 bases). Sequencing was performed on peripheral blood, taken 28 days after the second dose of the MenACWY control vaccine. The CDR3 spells CASSLGAGVGTGELFF. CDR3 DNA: TGTGCCAGCAGTCTAGGGGCAGGGGTGGGCACCGGGGAGCTGTTTTTT.